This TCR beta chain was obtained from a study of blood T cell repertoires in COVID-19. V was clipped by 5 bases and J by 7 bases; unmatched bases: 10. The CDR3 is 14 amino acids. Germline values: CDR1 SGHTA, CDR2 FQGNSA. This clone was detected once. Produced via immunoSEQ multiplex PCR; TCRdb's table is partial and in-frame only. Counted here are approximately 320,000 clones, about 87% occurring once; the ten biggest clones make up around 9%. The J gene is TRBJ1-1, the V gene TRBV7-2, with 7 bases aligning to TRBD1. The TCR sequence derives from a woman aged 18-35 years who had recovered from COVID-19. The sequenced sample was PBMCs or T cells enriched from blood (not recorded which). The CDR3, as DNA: TGTGCCAGCAGCGAACTGACAGGGTTGGGTGAAGCTTTCTTT. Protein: CASSELTGLGEAFF.